Below are 9 T cell receptor beta chains sequenced from a single sample in a study of blood T cell repertoires in COVID-19. Sequencing used immunoSEQ multiplex PCR; TCRdb keeps in-frame clones, though not all of them. The sample includes 100,000 to 150,000 clones, around 88% of them seen just once. Sequencing was performed on peripheral blood. These receptors came from a man between 60 and 70 years old with COVID-19, enrolled during active disease.

This rearrangement joins TRBV18 to TRBJ2-3, with 10 bases fitting TRBD2. CDR3 length equals 14 residues. V was clipped by 4 bases and J by 6 bases; unmatched bases: 4. Germline lookup yields CDR1 KGHSH and CDR2 LQKENI. The CDR3 DNA is TGTGCCAGCTCACTGGGACTAGCGAGGGATACGCAGTATTTT. This encodes CASSLGLARDTQYF. The complete variable domain, with remaining parts taken from reference TRBV18 and TRBJ2-3, reads NAGVMQNPRHLVRRRGQEARLRCSPMKGHSHVYWYRQLPEEGLKFMVYLQKENIIDESGMPKERFSAEFPKEGPSILRIQQVVRGDSAAYFCASSLGLARDTQYFGPGTRLTVL.

The rearrangement uses TRBV7-2 and TRBJ2-5, with D unclear. Germline loops: CDR1 SGHTA, CDR2 FQGNSA. Trimming removed 1 base at V and 9 bases at J, with 12 bases between. The CDR3 spans 13 residues. This CDR3 reads CASSLELIEAQYF. The CDR3 DNA follows: TGTGCCAGCAGCTTAGAGCTTATCGAGGCCCAGTACTTC.

As concerns this clone: In the same sample, other DNA sequences code for this CDR3. The chain links TRBV20-1 to TRBJ1-2; the match to TRBD1 covers 7 bases. CDR1 and CDR2 (germline): DFQATT, SNEGSKA (reference sequence). The CDR3 consists of 11 residues. V trimming: 6 bases; J trimming: 7 bases; junction bases outside the gene matches: 5. CDR3 amino acids: CSASPGGGYTF. CDR3 sequence (DNA): TGCAGTGCCAGCCCAGGGGGTGGCTACACCTTC.

The chain employs TRBV14 and TRBJ1-3, with D unclear. This CDR3 has 16 amino acids. Trimming took 0 bases from V and 0 from J, leaving 9 bases between them. Germline loops: CDR1 SGHDN, CDR2 FVKESK. Here the CDR3 reads CASSQEVTYSGNTIYF. Written as DNA, the CDR3 is TGTGCCAGCAGCCAAGAAGTGACATACTCTGGAAACACCATATATTTT. Using reference TRBV14 and TRBJ1-3 for the parts outside the CDR3, the full variable domain is EAGVTQFPSHSVIEKGQTVTLRCDPISGHDNLYWYRRVMGKEIKFLLHFVKESKQDESGMPNNRFLAERTGGTYSTLKVQPAELEDSGVYFCASSQEVTYSGNTIYFGEGSWLTVV.

This sequence joins TRBV28 and TRBJ1-4, with 7 bases aligning to TRBD1. This CDR3 is 13 amino acids long. V gave up 8 bases and J gave up 5 bases; unmatched junction bases: 5. The germline V gene has CDR1 MDHEN and CDR2 SYDVKM. The CDR3: CASGPGGNEKLFF. DNA for the CDR3: TGTGCCAGCGGTCCAGGGGGGAATGAAAAACTGTTTTTT.

V usage is TRBV28 and J usage is TRBJ2-3; weak D call: TRBD2 (6 bases). The CDR3 covers 16 residues. Germline-derived CDR1 and CDR2 are MDHEN and SYDVKM. The V and J ends lost 5 bases and 1 base respectively, with 16 bases between them. CDR3 coding DNA: TGTGCCAGCAGTCTCGTAGTGGGGGGACGCACAGATACGCAGTATTTT. It encodes CASSLVVGGRTDTQYF.

The chain recombines TRBV11-3 with TRBJ2-7, with a weak D call TRBD1 (6 bases). Trimming pared 5 bases from V and 6 bases from J, leaving 14 bases between. There are 13 residues in the CDR3. Germline V gene data show CDR1 as SGHNT and CDR2 as YENEEA. This CDR3 reads CASSTAVTGEQYF. The CDR3 bases are TGTGCCAGCAGCACTGCTGTGACAGGCGAGCAGTACTTC.

The chain is built from TRBV10-3 and TRBJ2-1, with 10 bases aligning to TRBD2. The V gene end was trimmed by 6 bases and the J gene end by 8 bases; junction bases not matched to a gene: 10. In germline, CDR1 is ENHRY, CDR2 SYGVKD. The CDR3 totals 15 residues. The CDR3 DNA reads as TGTGCCATCAGCGTCCTAGCGGGGGCCGGGGATGAGCAGTTCTTC. It specifies CAISVLAGAGDEQFF.

This clone is a singleton in its sample. The V and J genes are TRBV30 and TRBJ2-4; 7 bases are shared with TRBD1. V gave up 8 bases and J gave up 1 base; unmatched junction bases: 5. CDR3 length: 13 amino acids. Germline V CDR1 and CDR2: GTSNPN, SVGIG (reference sequence). CDR3: CARTGEAKNIQYF. In DNA form, the CDR3 reads TGTGCCCGAACAGGGGAGGCCAAAAACATTCAGTACTTC.